This T cell receptor (beta chain) was identified during a study of human T cells and chemical hapten exposure. TCRdb reanalysed the RACE reads using MiXCR and keeps one entry per CDR3 protein. The sample holds about 77,000 distinct CDR3 sequences, 14% seen once. Time point here: pre-sensitization, week 0. Treatment noted: therapeutic diphenylcyclopropenone sensitization with weekly scalp DPC. The CDR3 is made up of 11 amino acids. V was shortened by 4 bases and J by 7 bases, with 10 bases between the two germline ends. Looked up from germline, CDR1 is DFQATT and CDR2 is SNEGSKA (reference sequence). Sequencing used whole blood, obtained in connection with sensitization to the hapten diphenylcyclopropenone (DPC). The TCR comes from a woman in her 50s with alopecia areata. Some clones in this sample may be carry-over from other donors' samples. The V call is TRBV20-1, the J call TRBJ1-2; the D is unclear. The CDR3 DNA reads as TGCAGTGCTAATTCTCCCAGTGGCTACACCTTC. It translates to CSANSPSGYTF.